A selection of T cell receptor beta chains follows, all from one sample in a study of blood T cell repertoires in COVID-19. Assay: immunoSEQ multiplex PCR; the TCRdb copy retains only in-frame clones and omits some. The table shows around 120,000 clones, with around 86% occurring only once. The specimen sequenced was peripheral blood. These receptors were obtained from a woman in her 70s with acute or convalescent COVID-19. Both conserved end residues are part of each CDR3. Each record gives: V gene, clone size, J gene, D gene, CDR3 protein, CDR3 DNA. The D gene is left open where the match is weak. For some rows the clone size is stated as once, few or many, or as a class when expanded; others skip it.

TRBV10-3,-,TRBJ1-1,TRBD1,CAITTGAGEGTEAFF,TGTGCCATCACTACAGGGGCAGGGGAAGGCACTGAAGCTTTCTTT
TRBV27,once,TRBJ1-3,-,CASTLRGLGNTIYF,TGTGCCAGCACCCTACGCGGATTGGGAAACACCATATATTTT
TRBV3-1/TRBV3-2,-,TRBJ1-3,-,CASSPLTGIGNTIYF,TGTGCCAGCAGCCCCCTCACGGGGATTGGAAACACCATATATTTT
TRBV5-1,-,TRBJ1-1,-,CASSLAGGYTEAFF,TGCGCCAGCAGCTTGGCCGGGGGTTACACTGAAGCTTTCTTT
TRBV9,once,TRBJ1-5,-,CASSVEGDSNQPQHF,TGTGCCAGCAGCGTAGAGGGAGATAGCAATCAGCCCCAGCATTTT
TRBV10-3,-,TRBJ2-5,-,CAISSGTPPQETQYF,TGTGCCATCAGTTCCGGGACACCCCCCCAAGAGACCCAGTACTTC
TRBV5-1,-,TRBJ2-1,TRBD2,CASSSRTSGANEQFF,TGCGCCAGCAGCTCCAGGACTAGCGGGGCCAATGAGCAGTTCTTC
TRBV4-1,-,TRBJ1-5,-,CASSQDSVYQPQHF,TGCGCCAGCAGCCAAGATAGCGTATATCAGCCCCAGCATTTT
TRBV4-1,-,TRBJ1-1,-,CASSQVAGVSDTEAFF,TGCGCCAGCAGCCAAGTAGCGGGAGTATCGGACACTGAAGCTTTCTTT
TRBV27,-,TRBJ1-2,TRBD1,CASNPTGDNYGYTF,TGTGCCAGCAATCCGACAGGGGATAACTATGGCTACACCTTC
TRBV29-1,-,TRBJ1-5,-,CSVATVGGRPQHF,TGCAGCGTTGCAACTGTCGGGGGTCGGCCCCAGCATTTT
TRBV2,-,TRBJ1-1,TRBD1,CASSDHDRDPEAFF,TGTGCCAGCAGTGACCATGACAGGGACCCTGAAGCTTTCTTT
TRBV30,once,TRBJ2-7,TRBD1,CAWRTGYEQYF,TGTGCCTGGAGGACAGGGTACGAGCAGTACTTC
TRBV3-1/TRBV3-2,-,TRBJ2-7,-,CASSQVQPNEQYF,TGTGCCAGCAGCCAAGTACAGCCTAACGAGCAGTACTTC
TRBV5-1,-,TRBJ1-2,-,CASSLDSEGYGYTF,TGCGCCAGCAGCTTGGACAGCGAGGGATATGGCTACACCTTC
TRBV28,-,TRBJ1-5,-,CASIQPGNNQPQHF,TGTGCCAGCATCCAACCGGGTAACAATCAGCCCCAGCATTTT
TRBV28,few,TRBJ2-2,TRBD2,CASSSPGGGELFF,TGTGCCAGCAGTTCCCCGGGGGGCGGGGAGCTGTTTTTT
TRBV18,-,TRBJ2-7,-,CASSPSSYEQYF,TGTGCCAGCTCACCGAGCTCCTACGAGCAGTACTTC
TRBV5-1,-,TRBJ1-4,-,CASSFGQLGEKLFF,TGCGCCAGCAGCTTTGGGCAGCTTGGGGAAAAACTGTTTTTT
TRBV11-2,-,TRBJ2-7,-,CASTATAGPSYEQYF,TGTGCCAGCACCGCCACGGCGGGGCCTTCCTACGAGCAGTACTTC
TRBV3-1/TRBV3-2,-,TRBJ2-5,TRBD2,CASSPGTSGDSETQYF,TGTGCCAGCAGCCCCGGGACTAGCGGAGACTCAGAGACCCAGTACTTC
TRBV7-9,once,TRBJ1-4,TRBD1,CASSSLRDSINEKLFF,TGTGCCAGCAGCTCTCTCCGGGACAGTATTAATGAAAAACTGTTTTTT
TRBV14,-,TRBJ1-4,-,CASSRGNEKLFF,TGTGCCAGCAGCCGAGGGAATGAAAAACTGTTTTTT
TRBV30,-,TRBJ2-7,TRBD1,CAWSTGQGAIYSYEQYF,TGTGCCTGGAGTACTGGACAGGGGGCCATATACTCCTACGAGCAGTACTTC
TRBV9,-,TRBJ1-2,-,CASSFSDSHYGYTF,TGTGCCAGCAGCTTCTCGGACAGTCACTATGGCTACACCTTC
TRBV2,-,TRBJ1-2,-,CASSDRGNYGYTF,TGTGCCAGCAGTGACAGGGGAAACTATGGCTACACCTTC
TRBV5-1,-,TRBJ1-6,-,CASSLGAGENSPLHF,TGCGCCAGCAGCTTGGGAGCGGGAGAAAATTCACCCCTCCACTTT
TRBV18,-,TRBJ1-3,-,CASSPAGTFSGNTIYF,TGTGCCAGCTCACCGGCGGGAACGTTCTCTGGAAACACCATATATTTT
TRBV12-5,-,TRBJ1-4,TRBD1,CASGPGGEFEKLFF,TGTGCTAGTGGCCCAGGGGGAGAGTTTGAAAAACTGTTTTTT
TRBV5-1,-,TRBJ1-2,-,CASSTDSPAQGYTF,TGCGCCAGCAGCACGGACAGCCCCGCTCAAGGCTACACCTTC
TRBV7-9,-,TRBJ2-7,TRBD2,CASSFAGGNEQYF,TGTGCCAGCAGCTTTGCGGGGGGAAACGAGCAGTACTTC
TRBV3-1/TRBV3-2,-,TRBJ2-7,-,CASSPRVVSYEQYF,TGTGCCAGCAGCCCCCGGGTGGTCTCCTACGAGCAGTACTTC
TRBV9,once,TRBJ1-2,-,CASSVGIHGGLEGYTF,TGTGCCAGCAGCGTAGGAATTCACGGGGGGCTGGAGGGCTACACCTTC
TRBV7-9,-,TRBJ2-1,-,CASRPPSGSYNEQFF,TGTGCCAGCAGGCCCCCTAGTGGCTCCTACAATGAGCAGTTCTTC
TRBV6-6,-,TRBJ1-5,-,CASSYVGGLDQPQHF,TGTGCCAGCAGTTACGTCGGGGGATTGGATCAGCCCCAGCATTTT
TRBV28,-,TRBJ2-1,-,CASKEGHAPYNEQFF,TGTGCCAGCAAGGAGGGCCACGCACCCTACAATGAGCAGTTCTTC